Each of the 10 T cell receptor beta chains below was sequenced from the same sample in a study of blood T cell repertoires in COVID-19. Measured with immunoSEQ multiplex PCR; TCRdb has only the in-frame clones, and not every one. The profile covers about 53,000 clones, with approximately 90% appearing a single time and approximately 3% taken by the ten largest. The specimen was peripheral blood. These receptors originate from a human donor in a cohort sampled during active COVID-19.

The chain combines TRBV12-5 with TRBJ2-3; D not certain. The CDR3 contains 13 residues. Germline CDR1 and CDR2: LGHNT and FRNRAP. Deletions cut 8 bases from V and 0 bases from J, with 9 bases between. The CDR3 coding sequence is TGTGCTAGTACTATGAGGAGCACAGATACGCAGTATTTT. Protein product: CASTMRSTDTQYF.

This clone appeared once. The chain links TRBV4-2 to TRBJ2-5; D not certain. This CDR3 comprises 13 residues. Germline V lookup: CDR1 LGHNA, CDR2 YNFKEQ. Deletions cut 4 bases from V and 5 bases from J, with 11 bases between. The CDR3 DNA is TGTGCCAGCAGCCCCCAGTCCTGGGAGACCCAGTACTTC. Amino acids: CASSPQSWETQYF.

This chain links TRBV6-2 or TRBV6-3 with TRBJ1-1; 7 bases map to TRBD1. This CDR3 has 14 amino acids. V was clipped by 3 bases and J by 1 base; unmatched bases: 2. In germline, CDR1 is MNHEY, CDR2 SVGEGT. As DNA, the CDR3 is TGTGCCAGCAGTTATCGGACAGGGAACACTGAAGCTTTCTTT. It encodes CASSYRTGNTEAFF.

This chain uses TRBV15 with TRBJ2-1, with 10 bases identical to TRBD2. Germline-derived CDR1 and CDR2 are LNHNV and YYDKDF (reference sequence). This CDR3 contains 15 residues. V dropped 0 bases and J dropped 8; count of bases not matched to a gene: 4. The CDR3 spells CATSREVAGGDEQFF. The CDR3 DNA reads TGTGCCACCAGCAGAGAAGTAGCGGGAGGCGATGAGCAGTTCTTC.

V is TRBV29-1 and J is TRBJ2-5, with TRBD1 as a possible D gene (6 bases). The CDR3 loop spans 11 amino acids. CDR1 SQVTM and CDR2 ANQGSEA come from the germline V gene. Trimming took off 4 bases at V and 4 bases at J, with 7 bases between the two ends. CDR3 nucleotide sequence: TGCAGCGTTGGCAGGGGAGAGACCCAGTACTTC. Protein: CSVGRGETQYF.

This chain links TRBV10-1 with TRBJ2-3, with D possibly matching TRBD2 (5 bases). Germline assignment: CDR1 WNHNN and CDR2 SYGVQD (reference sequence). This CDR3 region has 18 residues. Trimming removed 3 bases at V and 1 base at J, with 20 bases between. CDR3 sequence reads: CASSEKLNVASGTDTQYF. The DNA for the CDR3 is TGCGCCAGCAGTGAAAAATTAAACGTAGCGTCTGGCACAGATACGCAGTATTTT.

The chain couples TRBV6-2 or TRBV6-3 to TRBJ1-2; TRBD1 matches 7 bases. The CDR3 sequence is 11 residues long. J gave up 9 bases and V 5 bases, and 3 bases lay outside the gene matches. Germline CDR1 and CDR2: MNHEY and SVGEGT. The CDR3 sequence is CASSDRARYTF. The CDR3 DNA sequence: TGTGCCAGCAGTGACAGGGCCCGCTACACCTTC.

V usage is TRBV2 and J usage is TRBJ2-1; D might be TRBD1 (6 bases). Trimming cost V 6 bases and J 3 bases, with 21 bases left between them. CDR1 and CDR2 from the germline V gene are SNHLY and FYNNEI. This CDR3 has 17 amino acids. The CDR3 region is CASRRYTAGTIYNEQFF. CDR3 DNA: TGTGCCAGCAGGAGATACACCGCCGGGACAATCTACAATGAGCAGTTCTTC.

CDR3 loop: CATSDLSGSANTGELFF. CDR3 bases: TGTGCCACCAGTGATTTGTCCGGGTCCGCGAACACCGGGGAGCTGTTTTTT. This sequence joins TRBV24-1 and TRBJ2-2; unclear D gene. Germline CDR1 reads KGHDR; CDR2 reads SFDVKD. V gave up 0 bases and J gave up 0 bases, with 10 bases separating them. The CDR3 is made up of 17 amino acids.

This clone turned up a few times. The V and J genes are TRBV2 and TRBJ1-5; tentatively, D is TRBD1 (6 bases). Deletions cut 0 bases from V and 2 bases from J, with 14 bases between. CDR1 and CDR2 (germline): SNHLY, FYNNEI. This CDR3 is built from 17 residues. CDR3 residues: CASSEAYGGWGNQPQHF. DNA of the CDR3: TGTGCCAGCAGTGAAGCTTATGGGGGCTGGGGCAATCAGCCCCAGCATTTT. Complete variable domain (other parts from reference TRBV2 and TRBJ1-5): EPEVTQTPSHQVTQMGQEVILRCVPISNHLYFYWYRQILGQKVEFLVSFYNNEISEKSEIFDDQFSVERPDGSNFTLKIRSTKLEDSAMYFCASSEAYGGWGNQPQHFGDGTRLSIL.